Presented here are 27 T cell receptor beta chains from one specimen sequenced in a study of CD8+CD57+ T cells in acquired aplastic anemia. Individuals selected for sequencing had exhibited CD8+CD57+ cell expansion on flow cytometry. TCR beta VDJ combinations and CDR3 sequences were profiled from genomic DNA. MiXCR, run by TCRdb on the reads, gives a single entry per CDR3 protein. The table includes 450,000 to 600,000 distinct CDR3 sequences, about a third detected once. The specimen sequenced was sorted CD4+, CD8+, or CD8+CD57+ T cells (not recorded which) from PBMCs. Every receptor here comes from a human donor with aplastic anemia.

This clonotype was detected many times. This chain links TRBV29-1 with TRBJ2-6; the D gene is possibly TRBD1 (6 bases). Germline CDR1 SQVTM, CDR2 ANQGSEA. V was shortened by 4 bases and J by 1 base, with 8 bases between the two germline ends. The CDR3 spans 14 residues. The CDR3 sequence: CSVGGTSGANVLTF. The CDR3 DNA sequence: TGCAGCGTTGGGGGGACATCTGGGGCCAACGTCCTGACTTTC. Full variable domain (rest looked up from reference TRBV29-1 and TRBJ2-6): SAVISQKPSRDICQRGTSLTIQCQVDSQVTMMFWYRQQPGQSLTLIATANQGSEATYESGFVIDKFPISRPNLTFSTLTVSNMSPEDSSIYLCSVGGTSGANVLTFGAGSRLTVL.

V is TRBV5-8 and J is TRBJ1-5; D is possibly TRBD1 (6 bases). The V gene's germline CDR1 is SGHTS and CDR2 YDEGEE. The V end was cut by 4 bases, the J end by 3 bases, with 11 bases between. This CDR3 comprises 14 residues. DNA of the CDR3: TGTGCCAGCAGCCTGGACAGTGACAATCAGCCCCAGCATTTT. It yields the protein CASSLDSDNQPQHF.

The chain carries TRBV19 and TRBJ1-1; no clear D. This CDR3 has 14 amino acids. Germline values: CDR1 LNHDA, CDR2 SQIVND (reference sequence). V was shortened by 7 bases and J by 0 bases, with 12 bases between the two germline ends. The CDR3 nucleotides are TGTGCCAGTATGGGGAACACTATGAACACTGAAGCTTTCTTT. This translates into CASMGNTMNTEAFF.

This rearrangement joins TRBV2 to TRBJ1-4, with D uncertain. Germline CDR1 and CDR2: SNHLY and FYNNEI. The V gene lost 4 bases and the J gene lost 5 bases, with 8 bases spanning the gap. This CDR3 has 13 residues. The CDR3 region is CASSAWRNEKLFF. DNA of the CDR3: TGTGCCAGCAGTGCTTGGAGGAATGAAAAACTGTTTTTT.

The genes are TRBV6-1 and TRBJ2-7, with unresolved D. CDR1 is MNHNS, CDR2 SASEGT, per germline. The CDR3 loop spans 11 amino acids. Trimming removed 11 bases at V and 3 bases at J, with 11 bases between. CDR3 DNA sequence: TGTGCCTCCGCATCAAGCTACGAGCAGTACTTC. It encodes CASASSYEQYF.

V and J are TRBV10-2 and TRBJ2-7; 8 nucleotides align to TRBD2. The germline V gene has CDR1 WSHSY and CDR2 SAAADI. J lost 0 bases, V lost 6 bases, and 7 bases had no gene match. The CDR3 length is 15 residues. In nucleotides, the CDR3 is TGCGCCAGCAGACTAGCGGAGGCTCCCTCCTACGAGCAGTACTTC. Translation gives CASRLAEAPSYEQYF.

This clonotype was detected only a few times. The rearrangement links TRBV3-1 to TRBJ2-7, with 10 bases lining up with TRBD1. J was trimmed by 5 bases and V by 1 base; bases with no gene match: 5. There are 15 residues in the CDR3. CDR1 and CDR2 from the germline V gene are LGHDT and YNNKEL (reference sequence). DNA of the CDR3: TGTGCCAGCAGCCAAGTCCGGGACAGGGGTCACGAGCAGTACTTC. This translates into CASSQVRDRGHEQYF.

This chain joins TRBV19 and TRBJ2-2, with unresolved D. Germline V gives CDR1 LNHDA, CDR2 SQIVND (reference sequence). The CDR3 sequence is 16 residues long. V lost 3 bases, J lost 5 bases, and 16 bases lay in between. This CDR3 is CASSITGAGRTGELFF. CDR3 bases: TGTGCCAGTAGTATCACGGGCGCTGGACGAACCGGGGAGCTGTTTTTT.

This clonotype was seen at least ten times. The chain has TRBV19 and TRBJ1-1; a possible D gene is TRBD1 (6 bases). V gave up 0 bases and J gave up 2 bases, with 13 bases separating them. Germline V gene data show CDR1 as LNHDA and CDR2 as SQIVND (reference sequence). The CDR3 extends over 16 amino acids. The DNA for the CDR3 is TGTGCCAGTAGTATAGATCGGACAGCGGTAAACACTGAAGCTTTCTTT. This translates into CASSIDRTAVNTEAFF.

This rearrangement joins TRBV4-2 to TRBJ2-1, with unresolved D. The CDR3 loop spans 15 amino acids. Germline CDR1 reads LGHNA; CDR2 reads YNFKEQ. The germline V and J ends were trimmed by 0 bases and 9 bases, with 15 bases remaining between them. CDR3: CASSQDHATSFEQFF. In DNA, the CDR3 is TGTGCCAGCAGCCAAGATCATGCTACTTCCTTTGAGCAGTTCTTC.

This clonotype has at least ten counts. This CDR3 is CATSTGGAGGYTF. The CDR3 DNA follows: TGTGCCACCTCCACTGGGGGCGCGGGTGGCTACACCTTC. The chain combines TRBV7-9 with TRBJ1-2; D is possibly TRBD1 (6 bases). Germline V CDR1 and CDR2: SEHNR, FQNEAQ (reference sequence). V lost 10 bases, J lost 7 bases, and 19 bases lay in between. The CDR3 length is 13 residues.

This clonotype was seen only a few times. The CDR3 region is CASSFGLAGTIQETQYF. The CDR3 nucleotides are TGTGCCAGCAGCTTCGGTCTAGCGGGGACCATACAAGAGACCCAGTACTTC. The V and J genes are TRBV7-2 and TRBJ2-5; 9 nucleotides align to TRBD2. This CDR3 region has 17 residues. From germline, CDR1 is SGHTA and CDR2 FQGNSA. V shed 3 bases and J 2 bases; nucleotides not matched to a gene: 10.

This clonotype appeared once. The CDR3 here is CASTRGADGYTF. The CDR3 region has the DNA TGTGCCAGCACCAGGGGGGCTGATGGCTACACCTTC. The V and J genes are TRBV9 and TRBJ1-2, with 7 positions matching TRBD1. From germline, CDR1 is SGDLS and CDR2 YYNGEE. This CDR3 has 12 residues. V gave up 6 bases and J gave up 6 bases; unmatched junction bases: 5.

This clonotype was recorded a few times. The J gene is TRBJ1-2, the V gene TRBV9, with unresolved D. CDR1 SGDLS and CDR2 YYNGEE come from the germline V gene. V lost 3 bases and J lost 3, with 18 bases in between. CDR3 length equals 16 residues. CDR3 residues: CASSAGGRTEHYGYTF. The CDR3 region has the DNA TGTGCCAGCAGCGCCGGAGGAAGGACCGAACACTATGGCTACACCTTC.

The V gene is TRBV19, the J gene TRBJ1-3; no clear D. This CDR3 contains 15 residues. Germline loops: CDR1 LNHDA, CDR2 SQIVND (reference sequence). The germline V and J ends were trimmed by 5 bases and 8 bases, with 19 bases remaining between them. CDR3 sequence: CASSWADNYGYTIYF. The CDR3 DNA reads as TGTGCCAGTAGTTGGGCAGATAACTATGGCTACACCATATATTTT.

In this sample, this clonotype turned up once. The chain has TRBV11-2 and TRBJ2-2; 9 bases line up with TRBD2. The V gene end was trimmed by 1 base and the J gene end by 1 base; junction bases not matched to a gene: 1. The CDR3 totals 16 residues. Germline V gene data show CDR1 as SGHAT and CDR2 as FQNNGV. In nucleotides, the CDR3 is TGTGCCAGCAGCTTAGTTAGCGGGGGGAACACCGGGGAGCTGTTTTTT. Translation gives CASSLVSGGNTGELFF.

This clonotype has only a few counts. The CDR3 nucleotides are TGCGCCAGCAGCCAGACTGGCGGGGGGAACTACGAGCAGTACTTC. As protein: CASSQTGGGNYEQYF. This sequence joins TRBV5-1 and TRBJ2-7; 8 bases fit TRBD2. CDR1 is SGHRS and CDR2 is YFSETQ in the germline V gene. With V trimmed by 4 bases and J by 3 bases, 9 bases remained unmatched. The CDR3 runs 15 residues.

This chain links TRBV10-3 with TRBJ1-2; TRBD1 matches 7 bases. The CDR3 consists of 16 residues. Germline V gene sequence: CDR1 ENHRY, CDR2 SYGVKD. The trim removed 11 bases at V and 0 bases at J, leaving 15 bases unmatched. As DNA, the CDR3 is TGTGCCTCCGAAGCGGGACAGCCTATGACTAACTATGGCTACACCTTC. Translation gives CASEAGQPMTNYGYTF.

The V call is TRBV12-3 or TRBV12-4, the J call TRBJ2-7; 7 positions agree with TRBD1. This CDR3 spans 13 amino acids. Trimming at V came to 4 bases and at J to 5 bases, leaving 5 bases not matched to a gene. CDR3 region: CASSYRGRDEQYF. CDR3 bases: TGTGCCAGCAGTTATAGGGGGCGCGACGAGCAGTACTTC.

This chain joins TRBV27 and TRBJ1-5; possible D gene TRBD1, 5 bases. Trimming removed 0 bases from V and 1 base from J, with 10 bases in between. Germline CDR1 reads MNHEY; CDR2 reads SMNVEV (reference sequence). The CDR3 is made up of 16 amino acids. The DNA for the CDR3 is TGTGCCAGCAGTTTATCCCCAGGGACGAGCAATCAGCCCCAGCATTTT. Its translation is CASSLSPGTSNQPQHF.

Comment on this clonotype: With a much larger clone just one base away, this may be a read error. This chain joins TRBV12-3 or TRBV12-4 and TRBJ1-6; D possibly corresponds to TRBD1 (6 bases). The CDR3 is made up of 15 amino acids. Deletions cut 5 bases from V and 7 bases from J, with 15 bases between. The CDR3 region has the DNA TGTGCCAGCAGTCTGCCCGGACAGAGCAATTCACCCCTCCACTTT. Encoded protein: CASSLPGQSNSPLHF.

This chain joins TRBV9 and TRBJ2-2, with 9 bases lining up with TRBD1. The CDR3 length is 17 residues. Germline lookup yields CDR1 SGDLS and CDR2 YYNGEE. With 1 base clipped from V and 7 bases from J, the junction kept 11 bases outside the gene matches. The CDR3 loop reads CASSVTPNRGQGGELFF. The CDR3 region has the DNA TGTGCCAGCAGCGTAACCCCAAACAGGGGGCAGGGCGGGGAGCTGTTTTTT.

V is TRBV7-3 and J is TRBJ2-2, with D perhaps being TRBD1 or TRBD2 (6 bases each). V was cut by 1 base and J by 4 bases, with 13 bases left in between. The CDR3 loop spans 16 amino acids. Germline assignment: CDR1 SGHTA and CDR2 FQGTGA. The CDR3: CASSLRGAPGTGELFF. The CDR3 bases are TGTGCCAGCAGCTTAAGGGGGGCGCCGGGCACCGGGGAGCTGTTTTTT.

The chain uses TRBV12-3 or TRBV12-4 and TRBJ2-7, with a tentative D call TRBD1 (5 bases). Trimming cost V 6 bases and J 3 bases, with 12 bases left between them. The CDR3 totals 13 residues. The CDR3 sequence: CASRRDSDYEQYF. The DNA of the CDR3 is TGTGCCAGCAGGAGAGACAGTGACTACGAGCAGTACTTC.

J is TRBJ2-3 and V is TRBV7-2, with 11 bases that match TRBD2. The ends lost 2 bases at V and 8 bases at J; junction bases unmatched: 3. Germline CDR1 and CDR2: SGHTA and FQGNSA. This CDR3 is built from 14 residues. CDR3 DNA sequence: TGTGCCAGCAGCTTAAACCTAGCGGGAGGTACGCAGTATTTT. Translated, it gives CASSLNLAGGTQYF.

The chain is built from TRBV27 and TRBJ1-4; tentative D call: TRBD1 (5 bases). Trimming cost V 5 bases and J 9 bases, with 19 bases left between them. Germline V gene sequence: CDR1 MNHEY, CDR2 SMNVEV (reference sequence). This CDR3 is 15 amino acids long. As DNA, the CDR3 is TGTGCCAGCAGTCAAAGACAGTTGGGATCACAAAAACTGTTTTTT. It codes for CASSQRQLGSQKLFF.

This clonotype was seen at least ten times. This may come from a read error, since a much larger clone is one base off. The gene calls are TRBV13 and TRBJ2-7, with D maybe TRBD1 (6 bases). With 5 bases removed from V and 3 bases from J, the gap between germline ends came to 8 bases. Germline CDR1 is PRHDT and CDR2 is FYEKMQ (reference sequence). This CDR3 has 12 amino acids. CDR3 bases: TGTGCCAGCAGCAAACAGGGCTACGAGCAGTACTTC. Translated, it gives CASSKQGYEQYF. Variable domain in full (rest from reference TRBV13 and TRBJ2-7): AAGVIQSPRHLIKEKRETATLKCYPIPRHDTVYWYQQGPGQDPQFLISFYEKMQSDKGSIPDRFSAQQFSDYHSELNMSSLELGDSALYFCASSKQGYEQYFGPGTRLTVT.